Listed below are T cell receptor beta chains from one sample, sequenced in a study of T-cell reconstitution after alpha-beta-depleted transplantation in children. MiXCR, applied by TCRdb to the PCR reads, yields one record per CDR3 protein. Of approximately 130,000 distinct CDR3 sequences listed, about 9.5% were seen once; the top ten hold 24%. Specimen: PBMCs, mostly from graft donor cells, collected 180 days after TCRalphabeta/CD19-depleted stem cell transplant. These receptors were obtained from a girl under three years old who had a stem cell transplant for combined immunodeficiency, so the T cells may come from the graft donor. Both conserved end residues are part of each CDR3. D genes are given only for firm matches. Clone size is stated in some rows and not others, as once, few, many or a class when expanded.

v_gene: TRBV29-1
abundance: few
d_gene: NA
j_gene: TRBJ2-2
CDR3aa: CSVGGDETTGELFF
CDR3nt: TGCAGCGTTGGGGGGGACGAAACGACCGGGGAGCTGTTTTTT

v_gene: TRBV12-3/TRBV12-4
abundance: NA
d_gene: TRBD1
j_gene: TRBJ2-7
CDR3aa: CASSLEGAEEYF
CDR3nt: TGTGCCAGCAGTTTAGAGGGGGCGGAGGAGTACTTC

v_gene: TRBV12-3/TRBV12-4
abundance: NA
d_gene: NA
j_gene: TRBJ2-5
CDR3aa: CASSSSGEWETQYF
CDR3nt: TGTGCCAGCAGTTCCTCGGGGGAGTGGGAGACCCAGTACTTC

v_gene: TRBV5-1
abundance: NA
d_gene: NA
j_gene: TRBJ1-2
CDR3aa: CASSPAGFNGYTF
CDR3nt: TGCGCCAGCAGCCCGGCCGGGTTTAATGGCTACACCTTC

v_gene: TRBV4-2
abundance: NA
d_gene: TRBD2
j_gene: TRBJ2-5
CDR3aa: CASSQDLGESGARQETQYF
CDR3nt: TGTGCCAGCAGCCAAGATCTGGGTGAAAGCGGGGCACGCCAAGAGACCCAGTACTTC

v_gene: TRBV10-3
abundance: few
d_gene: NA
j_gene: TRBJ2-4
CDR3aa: CAISESNRLFAKNIQYF
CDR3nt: TGTGCCATCAGTGAGTCGAACAGACTATTCGCCAAAAACATTCAGTACTTC

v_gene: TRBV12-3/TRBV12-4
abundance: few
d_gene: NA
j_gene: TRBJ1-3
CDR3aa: CASSLTRYRPISGNTIYF
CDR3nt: TGTGCCAGCAGTTTAACCCGATACCGACCGATCTCTGGAAACACCATATATTTT

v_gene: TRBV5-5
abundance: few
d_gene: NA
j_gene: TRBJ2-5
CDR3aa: CASSLGAGLQETQYF
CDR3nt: TGTGCCAGCAGCTTGGGGGCAGGGCTCCAAGAGACCCAGTACTTC

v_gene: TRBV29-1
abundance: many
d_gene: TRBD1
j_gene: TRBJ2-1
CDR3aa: CSVDDRGVYNEQFF
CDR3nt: TGCAGCGTCGATGACAGGGGGGTTTACAATGAGCAGTTCTTC

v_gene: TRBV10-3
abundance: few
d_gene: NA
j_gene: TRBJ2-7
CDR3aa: CAISDGGRVLPYEQYF
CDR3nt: TGTGCCATCAGTGACGGCGGCAGAGTCCTTCCTTACGAGCAGTACTTC

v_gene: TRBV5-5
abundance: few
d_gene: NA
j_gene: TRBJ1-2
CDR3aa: CASSLTLGNGYTF
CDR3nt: TGTGCCAGCAGCTTGACGTTGGGGAATGGCTACACCTTC

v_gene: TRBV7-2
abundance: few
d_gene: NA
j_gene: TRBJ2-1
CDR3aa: CASSLAGNTYNEQFF
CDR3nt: TGTGCCAGCAGCTTAGCGGGGAACACATACAATGAGCAGTTCTTC

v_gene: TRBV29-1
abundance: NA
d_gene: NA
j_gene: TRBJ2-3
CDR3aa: CSTVGGTIGGDTQYF
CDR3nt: TGCAGCACCGTTGGGGGCACGATAGGGGGAGATACGCAGTATTTT

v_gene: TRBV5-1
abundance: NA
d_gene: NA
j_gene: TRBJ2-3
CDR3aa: CASSLVQGADTQYF
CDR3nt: TGCGCCAGCAGCTTGGTCCAGGGAGCAGATACGCAGTATTTT

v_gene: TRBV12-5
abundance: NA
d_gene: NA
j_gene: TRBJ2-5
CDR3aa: CASGPRIETQYF
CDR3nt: TGTGCTAGTGGTCCCCGCATTGAGACCCAGTACTTC